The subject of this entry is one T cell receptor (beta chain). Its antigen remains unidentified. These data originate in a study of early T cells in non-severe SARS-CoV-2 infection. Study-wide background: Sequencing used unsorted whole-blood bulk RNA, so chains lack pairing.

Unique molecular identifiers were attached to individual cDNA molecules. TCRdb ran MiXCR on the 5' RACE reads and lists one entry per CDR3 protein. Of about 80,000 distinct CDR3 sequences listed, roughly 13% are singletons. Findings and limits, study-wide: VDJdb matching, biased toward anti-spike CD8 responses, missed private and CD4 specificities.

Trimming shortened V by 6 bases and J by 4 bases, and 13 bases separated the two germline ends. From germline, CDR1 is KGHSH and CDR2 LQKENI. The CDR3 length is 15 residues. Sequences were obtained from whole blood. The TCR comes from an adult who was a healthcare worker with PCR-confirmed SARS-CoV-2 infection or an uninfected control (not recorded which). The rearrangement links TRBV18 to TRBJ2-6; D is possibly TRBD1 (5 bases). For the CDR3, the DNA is TGTGCCAGCTCCACGCAGGGCATGGGGGCCAACGTCCTGACTTTC. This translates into CASSTQGMGANVLTF.